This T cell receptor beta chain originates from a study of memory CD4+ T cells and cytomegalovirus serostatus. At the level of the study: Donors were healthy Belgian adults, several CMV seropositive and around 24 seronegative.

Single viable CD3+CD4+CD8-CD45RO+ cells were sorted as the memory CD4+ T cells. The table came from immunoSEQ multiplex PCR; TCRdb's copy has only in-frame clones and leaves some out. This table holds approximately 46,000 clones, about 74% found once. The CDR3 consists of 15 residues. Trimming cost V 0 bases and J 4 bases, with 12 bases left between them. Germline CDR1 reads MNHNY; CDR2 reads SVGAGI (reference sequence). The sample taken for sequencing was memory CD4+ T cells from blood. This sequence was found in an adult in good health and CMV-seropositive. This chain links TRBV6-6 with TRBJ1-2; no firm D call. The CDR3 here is CASSYSMSVLYGYTF. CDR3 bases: TGTGCCAGCAGTTACTCGATGTCGGTTCTCTATGGCTACACCTTC.